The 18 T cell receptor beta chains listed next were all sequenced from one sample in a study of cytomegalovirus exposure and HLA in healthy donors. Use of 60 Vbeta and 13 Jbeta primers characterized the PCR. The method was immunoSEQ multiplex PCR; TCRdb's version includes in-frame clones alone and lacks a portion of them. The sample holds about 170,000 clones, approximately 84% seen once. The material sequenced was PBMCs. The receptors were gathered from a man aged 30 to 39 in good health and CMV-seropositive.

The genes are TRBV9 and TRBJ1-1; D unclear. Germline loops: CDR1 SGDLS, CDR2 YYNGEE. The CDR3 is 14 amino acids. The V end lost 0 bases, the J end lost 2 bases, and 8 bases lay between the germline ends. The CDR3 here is CASSVDSRNTEAFF. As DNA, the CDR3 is TGTGCCAGCAGCGTAGACAGCCGCAACACTGAAGCTTTCTTT.

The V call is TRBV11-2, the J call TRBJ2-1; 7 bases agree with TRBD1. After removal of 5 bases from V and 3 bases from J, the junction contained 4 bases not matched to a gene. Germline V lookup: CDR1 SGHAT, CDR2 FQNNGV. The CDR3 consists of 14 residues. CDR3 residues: CASSQRQGYNEQFF. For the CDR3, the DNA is TGTGCCAGCAGCCAGCGACAGGGCTACAATGAGCAGTTCTTC.

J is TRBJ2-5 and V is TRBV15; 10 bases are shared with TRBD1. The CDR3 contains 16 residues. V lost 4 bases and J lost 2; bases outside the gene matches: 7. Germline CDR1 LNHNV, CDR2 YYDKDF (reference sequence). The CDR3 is CATSIKRGQGQETQYF. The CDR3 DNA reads TGTGCCACCAGCATAAAAAGGGGACAGGGGCAAGAGACCCAGTACTTC.

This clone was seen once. CDR3 sequence (DNA): TGTGCCACCAGCAGAGCGGCTAGCGGGAGGGAGACCCAGTACTTC. It codes for CATSRAASGRETQYF. The rearrangement joins TRBV15 to TRBJ2-5; 11 positions match TRBD2. The CDR3 length is 15 residues. V shed 1 base and J 5 bases; nucleotides not matched to a gene: 3. Per germline, CDR1 LNHNV and CDR2 YYDKDF (reference sequence). The variable domain in full, completed from reference TRBV15 and TRBJ2-5, reads DAMVIQNPRYQVTQFGKPVTLSCSQTLNHNVMYWYQQKSSQAPKLLFHYYDKDFNNEADTPDNFQSRRPNTSFCFLDIRSPGLGDTAMYLCATSRAASGRETQYFGPGTRLLVL.

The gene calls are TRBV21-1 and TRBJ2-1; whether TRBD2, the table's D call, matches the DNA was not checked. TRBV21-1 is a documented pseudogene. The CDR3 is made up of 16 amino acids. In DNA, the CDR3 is TGTGCCAGCAGGAATAGGACTAGCGGGCATCACAATGAGCAGTTCTTC. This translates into CASRNRTSGHHNEQFF.

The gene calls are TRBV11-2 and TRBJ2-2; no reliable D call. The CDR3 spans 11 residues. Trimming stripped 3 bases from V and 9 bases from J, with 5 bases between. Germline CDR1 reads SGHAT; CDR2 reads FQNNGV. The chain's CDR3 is CASSFAWELFF. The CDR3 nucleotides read TGTGCCAGCAGCTTCGCGTGGGAGCTGTTTTTT.

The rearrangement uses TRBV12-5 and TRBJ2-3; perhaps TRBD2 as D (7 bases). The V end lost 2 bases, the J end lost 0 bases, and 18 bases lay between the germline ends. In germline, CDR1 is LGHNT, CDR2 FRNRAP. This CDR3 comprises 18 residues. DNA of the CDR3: TGTGCTAGTGGTTTGTTGGGGGGGGCGGGAAATAGCACAGATACGCAGTATTTT. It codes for CASGLLGGAGNSTDTQYF. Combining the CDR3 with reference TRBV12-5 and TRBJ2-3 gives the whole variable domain DARVTQTPRHKVTEMGQEVTMRCQPILGHNTVFWYRQTMMQGLELLAYFRNRAPLDDSGMPKDRFSAEMPDATLATLKIQPSEPRDSAVYFCASGLLGGAGNSTDTQYFGPGTRLTVL.

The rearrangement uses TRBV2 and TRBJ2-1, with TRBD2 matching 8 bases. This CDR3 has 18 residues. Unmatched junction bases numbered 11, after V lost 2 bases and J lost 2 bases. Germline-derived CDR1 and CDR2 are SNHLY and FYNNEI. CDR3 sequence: CASSELEPTSEAYNEQFF. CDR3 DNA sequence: TGTGCCAGCAGTGAATTGGAGCCGACTAGCGAAGCCTACAATGAGCAGTTCTTC.

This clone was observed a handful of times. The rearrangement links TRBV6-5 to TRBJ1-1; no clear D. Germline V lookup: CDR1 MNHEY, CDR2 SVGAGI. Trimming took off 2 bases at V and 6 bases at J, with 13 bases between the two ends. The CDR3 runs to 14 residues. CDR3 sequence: CASSYLPGEPEAFF. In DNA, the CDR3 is TGTGCCAGCAGTTACCTGCCCGGGGAACCTGAAGCTTTCTTT.

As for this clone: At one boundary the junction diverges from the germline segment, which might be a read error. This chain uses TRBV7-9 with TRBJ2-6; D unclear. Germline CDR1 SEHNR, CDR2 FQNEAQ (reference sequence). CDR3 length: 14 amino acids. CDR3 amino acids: CSSSSVAGANVLTF. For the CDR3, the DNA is TGTTCCAGCAGCTCGGTTGCTGGGGCCAACGTCCTGACTTTC.

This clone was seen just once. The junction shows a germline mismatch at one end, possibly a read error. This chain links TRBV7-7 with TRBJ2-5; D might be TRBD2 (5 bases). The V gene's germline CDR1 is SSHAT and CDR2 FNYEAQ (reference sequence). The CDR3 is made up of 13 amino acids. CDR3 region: CASSFGSGETQYF. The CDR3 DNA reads TGTGCTAGCAGCTTCGGATCGGGGGAGACCCAGTACTTC.

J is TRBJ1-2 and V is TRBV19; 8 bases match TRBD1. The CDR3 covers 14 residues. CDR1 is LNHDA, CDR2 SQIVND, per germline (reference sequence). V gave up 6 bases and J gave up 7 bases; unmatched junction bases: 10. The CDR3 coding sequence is TGTGCCAGTAGAGCTATGGACAGGGATGGTGGCTACACCTTC. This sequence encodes CASRAMDRDGGYTF. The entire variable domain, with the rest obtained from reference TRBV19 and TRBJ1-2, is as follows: DGGITQSPKYLFRKEGQNVTLSCEQNLNHDAMYWYRQDPGQGLRLIYYSQIVNDFQKGDIAEGYSVSREKKESFPLTVTSAQKNPTAFYLCASRAMDRDGGYTFGSGTRLTVV.

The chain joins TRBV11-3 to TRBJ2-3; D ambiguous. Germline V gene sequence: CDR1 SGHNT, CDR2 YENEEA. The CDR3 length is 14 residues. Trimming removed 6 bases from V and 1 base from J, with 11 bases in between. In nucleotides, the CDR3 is TGTGCCAGCAGTCCCGGGTGGGGCACAGATACGCAGTATTTT. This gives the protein CASSPGWGTDTQYF.

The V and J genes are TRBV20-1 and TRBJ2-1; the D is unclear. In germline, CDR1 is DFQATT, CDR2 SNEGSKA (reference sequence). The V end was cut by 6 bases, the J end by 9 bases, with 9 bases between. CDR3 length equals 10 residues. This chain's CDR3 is CSAGEVEQFF. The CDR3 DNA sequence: TGCAGTGCCGGCGAGGTTGAGCAGTTCTTC.

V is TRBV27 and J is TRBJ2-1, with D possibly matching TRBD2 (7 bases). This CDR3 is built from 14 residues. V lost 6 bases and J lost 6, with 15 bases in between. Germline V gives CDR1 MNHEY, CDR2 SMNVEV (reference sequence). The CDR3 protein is CASSYPGGRNEQFF. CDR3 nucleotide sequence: TGTGCCAGCAGCTACCCCGGGGGGCGCAATGAGCAGTTCTTC.

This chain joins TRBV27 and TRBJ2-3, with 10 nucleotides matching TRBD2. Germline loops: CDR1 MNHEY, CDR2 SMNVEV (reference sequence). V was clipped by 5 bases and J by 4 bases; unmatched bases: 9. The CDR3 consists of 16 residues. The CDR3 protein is CASSPEREGDADTQYF. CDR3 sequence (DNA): TGTGCCAGCAGTCCTGAGCGGGAGGGTGACGCAGATACGCAGTATTTT.

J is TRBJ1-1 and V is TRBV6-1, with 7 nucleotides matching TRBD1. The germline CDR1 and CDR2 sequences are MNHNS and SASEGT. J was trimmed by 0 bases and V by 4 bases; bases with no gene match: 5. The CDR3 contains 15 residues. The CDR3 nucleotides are TGTGCCAGCAGTGTTAGAACAGGGGTGAACACTGAAGCTTTCTTT. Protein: CASSVRTGVNTEAFF.

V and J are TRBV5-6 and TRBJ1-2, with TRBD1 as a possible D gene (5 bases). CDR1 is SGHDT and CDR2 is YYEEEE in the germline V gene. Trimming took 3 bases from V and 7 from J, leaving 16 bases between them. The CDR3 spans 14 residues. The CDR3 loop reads CASSWRGGVGGYTF. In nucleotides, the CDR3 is TGTGCCAGCAGCTGGAGGGGCGGTGTCGGTGGCTACACCTTC.